What follows are 32 T cell receptor beta chains derived from one specimen sequenced in a study of T cell responses to AZD1222 COVID-19 vaccine. The data were produced by immunoSEQ multiplex PCR, yet TCRdb's version contains in-frame clones alone and is incomplete. The table has approximately 120,000 clones, roughly 91% seen once; the top ten hold around 10%. The sequencing here drew on peripheral blood, taken on day 0 of MenACWY control vaccination. The source is an adult in good health.

V usage is TRBV10-1 and J usage is TRBJ2-3; D not certain. The CDR3 runs to 16 residues. The ends were cut back, 0 bases at V and 1 base at J, with 11 bases in the middle. Germline V gene lookup returns CDR1 WNHNN and CDR2 SYGVQD (reference sequence). CDR3 sequence (DNA): TGCGCCAGCAGTGAGTCGACTGGATTTGGCACAGATACGCAGTATTTT. Translation gives CASSESTGFGTDTQYF.

The V gene is TRBV24-1, the J gene TRBJ2-7; D is unclear. Per germline, CDR1 KGHDR and CDR2 SFDVKD. This CDR3 region has 15 residues. Trimming left V 5 bases short and J 5 bases short, with 18 bases between. CDR3 bases: TGTGCCACCAGTGTCGGCGGCCAAGGGTTCCACGAGCAGTACTTC. Protein product: CATSVGGQGFHEQYF.

The rearrangement uses TRBV7-3 and TRBJ2-5; 13 bases are a match to TRBD2. V trimming: 5 bases; J trimming: 5 bases; junction bases outside the gene matches: 8. This CDR3 spans 16 amino acids. Germline assignment: CDR1 SGHTA and CDR2 FQGTGA. This CDR3 is CASSRGTSGTGETQYF. As DNA, the CDR3 is TGTGCCAGCAGCCGTGGGACTAGCGGGACAGGGGAGACCCAGTACTTC.

This chain connects TRBV3-1 (or the pseudogene TRBV3-2) to TRBJ2-7; possible D gene TRBD2, 6 bases. CDR1 and CDR2 from the germline V gene are LGHDT and YNNKEL (reference sequence). The V gene lost 4 bases and the J gene lost 5 bases, with 18 bases spanning the gap. This CDR3 contains 15 residues. The CDR3 DNA is TGTGCCAGCAGCCTTACTAGCTCGGCTAGCCACGAGCAGTACTTC. Translating it yields CASSLTSSASHEQYF.

The rearrangement uses TRBV7-8 and TRBJ1-4; D perhaps matches TRBD1 (5 bases). In germline, CDR1 is SGHVS, CDR2 FQNEAQ. There are 21 residues in the CDR3. Trimming removed 3 bases at V and 2 bases at J, with 28 bases between. This CDR3 is CASSLYQPKRGEVRTNEKLFF. The CDR3 DNA follows: TGTGCCAGCAGCTTGTATCAACCGAAACGGGGGGAAGTTCGTACTAATGAAAAACTGTTTTTT.

This clone appeared a few times. This may be a read error: a much more frequent sequence differs by one nucleotide. The chain couples TRBV3-1 (or the pseudogene TRBV3-2) to TRBJ2-2, with 7 bases matching TRBD2. The CDR3 is 15 residues long. Unmatched junction bases numbered 8, after V lost 5 bases and J lost 5 bases. Germline values: CDR1 LGHDT, CDR2 YNNKEL (reference sequence). The CDR3 is CASSWGGGGTGELFF. CDR3 in DNA: TGTGCCAGCAGCTGGGGGGGAGGCGGGACCGGGGAGCTGTTTTTT.

The chain carries TRBV28 and TRBJ1-2, with TRBD1 identical over 8 bases. Germline CDR1 and CDR2: MDHEN and SYDVKM. After removal of 5 bases from V and 6 bases from J, the junction contained 17 bases not matched to a gene. There are 17 residues in the CDR3. CDR3 region: CASSRQRQGAIADGYTF. In nucleotides, the CDR3 is TGTGCCAGCAGTCGCCAACGGCAGGGGGCTATTGCGGATGGCTACACCTTC.

The chain combines TRBV6-1 with TRBJ2-3; tentative D call: TRBD2 (5 bases). The CDR3 is 13 amino acids. The V end lost 3 bases, the J end lost 10 bases, and 14 bases lay between the germline ends. In germline, CDR1 is MNHNS, CDR2 SASEGT. DNA for the CDR3: TGTGCCAGCAGTGAGGACCCACGGGAAGCGCAGTATTTT. Its protein product is CASSEDPREAQYF.

V gene TRBV7-9 combines with J gene TRBJ1-1; D may be TRBD1 (6 bases). CDR3 length: 18 amino acids. Trimming took off 5 bases at V and 1 base at J, with 23 bases between the two ends. Germline CDR1 reads SEHNR; CDR2 reads FQNEAQ (reference sequence). CDR3 protein: CASSLPGQPPQGNTEAFF. CDR3 bases: TGTGCCAGCAGCCTCCCCGGACAGCCCCCCCAGGGGAACACTGAAGCTTTCTTT.

The chain carries TRBV9 and TRBJ1-1, with D unresolved. The CDR3 length is 15 residues. With 1 base removed from V and 1 base from J, the gap between germline ends came to 11 bases. The germline V gene has CDR1 SGDLS and CDR2 YYNGEE. In nucleotides, the CDR3 is TGTGCCAGCAGCGTATCGAGTGCAGGGAACACTGAAGCTTTCTTT. This gives the protein CASSVSSAGNTEAFF.

The genes are TRBV7-9 and TRBJ2-1; 10 nucleotides line up with TRBD2. This CDR3 region has 15 residues. Per the germline V gene, CDR1 is SEHNR and CDR2 is FQNEAQ (reference sequence). V lost 5 bases, J lost 9 bases, and 10 bases stayed unmatched. CDR3 DNA sequence: TGTGCCAGCAGCCACGGACTAGCGGAAAGGGGTGAGCAGTTCTTC. Amino acid sequence: CASSHGLAERGEQFF. Full variable domain (outside the CDR3, taken from reference TRBV7-9 and TRBJ2-1): DTGVSQNPRHKITKRGQNVTFRCDPISEHNRLYWYRQTLGQGPEFLTYFQNEAQLEKSRLLSDRFSAERPKGSFSTLEIQRTEQGDSAMYLCASSHGLAERGEQFFGPGTRLTVL.

This chain uses TRBV7-2 with TRBJ2-6; D remains ambiguous. V shed 2 bases and J shed 2 bases, with 7 bases lying between them. In germline, CDR1 is SGHTA, CDR2 FQGNSA. The CDR3 covers 15 residues. CDR3 loop: CASSLFGTGANVLTF. The CDR3 DNA is TGTGCCAGCAGCTTATTTGGAACTGGGGCCAACGTCCTGACTTTC.

The genes are TRBV28 and TRBJ1-6, with 10 bases that match TRBD1. The germline CDR1 and CDR2 sequences are MDHEN and SYDVKM. CDR3 size: 15 residues. The V and J ends lost 5 bases and 7 bases, in that order; junction bases with no gene match: 5. CDR3: CASSPSGQGNSPLHF. The CDR3 DNA sequence: TGTGCCAGCAGTCCATCGGGACAGGGGAATTCACCCCTCCACTTT.

A few counts support this clone. The chain recombines TRBV11-2 with TRBJ2-3; the D gene is possibly TRBD2 (6 bases). V gave up 11 bases and J gave up 2 bases, with 8 bases separating them. The CDR3 contains 11 residues. CDR1 is SGHAT and CDR2 is FQNNGV in the germline V gene. The CDR3 spells CAWRDTDTQYF. The CDR3, as DNA: TGTGCCTGGAGGGACACAGATACGCAGTATTTT.

CDR3 nucleotide sequence: TGTGCCAGCAGCTTGCAGGGGAGTAGGACAGATACGCAGTATTTT. As protein: CASSLQGSRTDTQYF. V gene TRBV5-6 combines with J gene TRBJ2-3; possibly TRBD1 for D (6 bases). Per germline, CDR1 SGHDT and CDR2 YYEEEE. Trimming pared 1 base from V and 3 bases from J, leaving 12 bases between. The CDR3 is 15 residues long. Filled out from reference TRBV5-6 and TRBJ2-3, the complete variable domain reads DAGVTQSPTHLIKTRGQQVTLRCSPKSGHDTVSWYQQALGQGPQFIFQYYEEEERQRGNFPDRFSGHQFPNYSSELNVNALLLGDSALYLCASSLQGSRTDTQYFGPGTRLTVL.

This rearrangement joins TRBV30 to TRBJ2-1; D is unclear. The CDR3 is made up of 16 amino acids. Trimming took 0 bases from V and 0 from J, leaving 12 bases between them. Germline CDR1 is GTSNPN and CDR2 is SVGIG (reference sequence). In DNA form, the CDR3 reads TGTGCCTGGAGTGTACTTGGCAAGTCCTCCTACAATGAGCAGTTCTTC. Its protein is CAWSVLGKSSYNEQFF.

V and J are TRBV6-5 and TRBJ1-1, with D unresolved. The CDR3 has 12 amino acids. CDR1 is MNHEY, CDR2 SVGAGI, per germline. Trimming took 5 bases from V and 10 from J, leaving 14 bases between them. CDR3 region: CASSRPGFSAFF. CDR3 sequence (DNA): TGTGCCAGCAGTCGACCGGGGTTCTCAGCTTTCTTT.

The gene calls are TRBV5-1 and TRBJ1-1, with D possibly matching TRBD1 (6 bases). The CDR3 is made up of 16 amino acids. V dropped 4 bases and J dropped 3 bases, with 19 bases sitting between them. Per the germline V gene, CDR1 is SGHRS and CDR2 is YFSETQ. CDR3 nucleotide sequence: TGCGCCAGCAGCCTAAGAGCAGGGGTGTCGGACACTGAAGCTTTCTTT. It translates to CASSLRAGVSDTEAFF.

This clone was seen a single time. Mismatch with germline at one junction end may stem from a read error. The rearrangement joins TRBV12-3 or TRBV12-4 to TRBJ1-1; D is ambiguous. The CDR3 is made up of 13 amino acids. The CDR3 loop is CASTLGVGTEAFF. CDR3 DNA: TGTGCCAGCACTTTAGGAGTAGGCACTGAAGCTTTCTTT.

This rearrangement joins TRBV11-3 to TRBJ1-2; the D gene is possibly TRBD1 (5 bases). Trimming pared 5 bases from V and 3 bases from J, leaving 13 bases between. CDR1 is SGHNT and CDR2 is YENEEA in the germline V gene. The CDR3 has 14 amino acids. The CDR3 sequence is CASSRRGTDYGYTF. The CDR3 region has the DNA TGTGCCAGCAGCCGACGGGGGACGGACTATGGCTACACCTTC.

The V gene is TRBV10-2, the J gene TRBJ1-6; D not certain. V was shortened by 7 bases and J by 7 bases, with 14 bases between the two germline ends. The CDR3 has 14 amino acids. The V gene's germline CDR1 is WSHSY and CDR2 SAAADI. The CDR3 DNA sequence: TGCGCCAGCACGACCCCGAGGTCCAATTCACCCCTCCACTTT. Its translation is CASTTPRSNSPLHF.

The chain joins TRBV30 to TRBJ1-1; no definite D call. This CDR3 comprises 12 residues. V gave up 8 bases and J gave up 6 bases, with 16 bases separating them. The germline V gene has CDR1 GTSNPN and CDR2 SVGIG (reference sequence). CDR3 residues: CAGVPGRAEAFF. Here the CDR3 DNA reads TGTGCCGGGGTCCCGGGGAGGGCTGAAGCTTTCTTT.

The chain has TRBV19 and TRBJ2-1; 9 bases line up with TRBD1. The length of the CDR3 is 18 residues. Germline V gene data show CDR1 as LNHDA and CDR2 as SQIVND (reference sequence). The J segment lost 2 bases and the V segment lost 3 bases, leaving 11 bases of the junction unmatched. This CDR3 is CASSMVPPWTGAYNEQFF. CDR3 coding DNA: TGTGCCAGTAGTATGGTGCCCCCCTGGACAGGGGCCTACAATGAGCAGTTCTTC.

The V call is TRBV12-5, the J call TRBJ1-1, with TRBD1 matching 7 bases. Looked up from germline, CDR1 is LGHNT and CDR2 is FRNRAP. V shed 6 bases and J 5 bases; nucleotides not matched to a gene: 9. The CDR3 contains 14 residues. This CDR3 is CASGLGQLGTEAFF. The CDR3 bases are TGTGCTAGTGGCCTGGGACAGCTGGGGACTGAAGCTTTCTTT.

V gene TRBV7-3 combines with J gene TRBJ1-1; 9 nucleotides agree with TRBD1. The ends lost 5 bases at V and 5 bases at J; junction bases unmatched: 9. Germline loops: CDR1 SGHTA, CDR2 FQGTGA. The CDR3 extends over 15 amino acids. DNA of the CDR3: TGTGCCAGCAGCGTACAGGGGGCTGATCTGACTGAAGCTTTCTTT. Amino acids: CASSVQGADLTEAFF.

This clone was observed a few times. The CDR3 protein is CATSDSSGYNEQFF. CDR3 DNA sequence: TGTGCCACCAGTGATTCTAGCGGCTACAATGAGCAGTTCTTC. The rearrangement uses TRBV24-1 and TRBJ2-1; 7 positions agree with TRBD2. The length of the CDR3 is 14 residues. The trim removed 2 bases at V and 3 bases at J, leaving 0 bases unmatched. Germline CDR1 and CDR2: KGHDR and SFDVKD.

The sample holds one count of this clone. The CDR3 DNA follows: TGTGCCAGCAGCTTCCCAGGGGGAGGAAACACCATATATTTT. Translating gives CASSFPGGGNTIYF. The chain combines TRBV11-3 with TRBJ1-3, with 7 positions matching TRBD1. This CDR3 spans 14 amino acids. Germline CDR1 and CDR2: SGHNT and YENEEA. V lost 3 bases and J lost 4; bases outside the gene matches: 3. Combining the CDR3 with reference TRBV11-3 and TRBJ1-3 gives the whole variable domain EAGVVQSPRYKIIEKKQPVAFWCNPISGHNTLYWYLQNLGQGPELLIRYENEEAVDDSQLPKDRFSAERLKGVDSTLKIQPAELGDSAVYLCASSFPGGGNTIYFGEGSWLTVV.

This chain connects TRBV9 to TRBJ2-1, with 7 bases aligning to TRBD2. Looked up from germline, CDR1 is SGDLS and CDR2 is YYNGEE. The CDR3 is 16 amino acids. With 4 bases clipped from V and 6 bases from J, the junction kept 13 bases outside the gene matches. CDR3 DNA: TGTGCCAGCAGCCCTGGGGGGGACTATTCTTCCAATGAGCAGTTCTTC. This encodes CASSPGGDYSSNEQFF.

The CDR3 loop reads CASSFLGYRGVWDTEAFF. The CDR3 DNA is TGTGCCAGCAGTTTCCTCGGGTACAGGGGAGTTTGGGACACTGAAGCTTTCTTT. The V and J genes are TRBV27 and TRBJ1-1, with 7 bases lining up with TRBD1. In germline, CDR1 is MNHEY, CDR2 SMNVEV (reference sequence). V gave up 3 bases and J gave up 3 bases; unmatched junction bases: 16. This CDR3 has 18 amino acids.

V and J are TRBV5-1 and TRBJ1-3; D remains unclear. The ends were cut back, 4 bases at V and 0 bases at J, with 8 bases in the middle. Germline CDR1 and CDR2: SGHRS and YFSETQ. The CDR3 contains 14 residues. CDR3 nucleotides: TGCGCCAGCAGCCCAGCCAGCTCTGGAAACACCATATATTTT. Amino acids: CASSPASSGNTIYF. Looking up the rest from reference TRBV5-1 and TRBJ1-3 gives the full variable domain: KAGVTQTPRYLIKTRGQQVTLSCSPISGHRSVSWYQQTPGQGLQFLFEYFSETQRNKGNFPGRFSGRQFSNSRSEMNVSTLELGDSALYLCASSPASSGNTIYFGEGSWLTVV.

This clone came up once. This chain connects TRBV6-5 to TRBJ1-5; D may be TRBD1 (6 bases). CDR1 and CDR2 (germline): MNHEY, SVGAGI. V lost 6 bases and J lost 0, with 9 bases in between. The CDR3 totals 14 residues. The CDR3 sequence is CASRDSHSNQPQHF. DNA for the CDR3: TGTGCCAGCAGGGACAGTCATAGCAATCAGCCCCAGCATTTT.

In DNA form, the CDR3 reads TGTGCCAGCAGCCCAGAGGTCCAAGCGGGCTACACCTTC. Residues: CASSPEVQAGYTF. This rearrangement joins TRBV12-3 or TRBV12-4 to TRBJ1-2; D gene unclear. The V end was cut by 6 bases, the J end by 8 bases, with 16 bases between. The CDR3 consists of 13 residues.